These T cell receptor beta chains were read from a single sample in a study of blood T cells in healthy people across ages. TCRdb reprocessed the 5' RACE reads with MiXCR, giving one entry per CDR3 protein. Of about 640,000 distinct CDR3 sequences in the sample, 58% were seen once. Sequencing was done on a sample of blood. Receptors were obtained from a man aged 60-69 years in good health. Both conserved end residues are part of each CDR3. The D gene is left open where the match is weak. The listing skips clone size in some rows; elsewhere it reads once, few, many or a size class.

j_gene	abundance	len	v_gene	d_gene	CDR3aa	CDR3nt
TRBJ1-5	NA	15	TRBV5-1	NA	CASSLGGGYNQPQHF	TGCGCCAGCAGCTTGGGAGGAGGGTACAATCAGCCCCAGCATTTT
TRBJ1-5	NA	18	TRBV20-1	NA	CSARDRAGQIYSNQPQHF	TGCAGTGCTAGAGATCGGGCAGGCCAGATATATAGCAATCAGCCCCAGCATTTT
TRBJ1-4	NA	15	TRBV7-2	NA	CASSKGGATNEKLFF	TGTGCCAGCAGTAAAGGGGGGGCAACTAATGAAAAACTGTTTTTT
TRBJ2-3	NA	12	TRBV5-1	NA	CASSLAFDTQYF	TGCGCCAGCAGCTTGGCCTTCGATACGCAGTATTTT
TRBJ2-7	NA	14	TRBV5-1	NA	CASSHSGEVGEQYF	TGCGCCAGCAGCCATTCGGGGGAGGTTGGCGAGCAGTACTTC
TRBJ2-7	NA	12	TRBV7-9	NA	CASSAIGQEQYF	TGTGCCAGCAGCGCGATAGGGCAGGAGCAGTACTTC
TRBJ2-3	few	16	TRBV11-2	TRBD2	CASSLGGGLATDTQYF	TGTGCCAGCAGCTTAGGAGGGGGACTAGCAACAGATACGCAGTATTTT
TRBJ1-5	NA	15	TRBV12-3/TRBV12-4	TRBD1	CASSPTGATNQPQHF	TGTGCCAGCAGTCCGACAGGGGCGACCAATCAGCCCCAGCATTTT
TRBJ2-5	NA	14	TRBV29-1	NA	CSVAPTGSRETQYF	TGCAGCGTTGCCCCCACGGGGAGTCGTGAGACCCAGTACTTC
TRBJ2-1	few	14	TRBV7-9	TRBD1	CASSYQGAGDEQFF	TGTGCCAGCAGCTATCAGGGGGCCGGGGATGAGCAGTTCTTC
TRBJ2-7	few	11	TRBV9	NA	CASSTPGEQYF	TGTGCCAGCAGCACCCCGGGCGAGCAGTACTTC
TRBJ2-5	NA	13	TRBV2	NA	CASNLQGQETQYF	TGTGCCAGCAATCTACAGGGACAAGAGACCCAGTACTTC
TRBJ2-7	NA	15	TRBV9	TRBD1	CASSVGTGDFYEQYF	TGTGCCAGCAGCGTAGGGACAGGGGATTTCTACGAGCAGTACTTC
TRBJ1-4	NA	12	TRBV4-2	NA	CASSQVTEKLFF	TGTGCCAGCAGCCAAGTAACGGAAAAACTGTTTTTT
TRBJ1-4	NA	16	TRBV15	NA	CATSSAHGAPNEKLFF	TGTGCCACCAGCTCTGCTCATGGGGCCCCTAATGAAAAACTGTTTTTT
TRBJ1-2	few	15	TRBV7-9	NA	CASSPLGGRGYGYTF	TGTGCCAGCAGCCCGCTTGGAGGGAGAGGCTATGGCTACACCTTC
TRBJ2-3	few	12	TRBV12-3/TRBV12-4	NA	CASSLITDTQYF	TGTGCCAGCAGTCTTATCACAGATACGCAGTATTTT
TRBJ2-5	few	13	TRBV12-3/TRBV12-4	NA	CASGDHLQETQYF	TGTGCCAGCGGGGACCACCTCCAAGAGACCCAGTACTTC
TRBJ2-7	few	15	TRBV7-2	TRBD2	CASSSSGGLVYEQYF	TGTGCCAGCAGCTCCTCCGGCGGACTAGTCTACGAGCAGTACTTC
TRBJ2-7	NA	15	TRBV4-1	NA	CASSQDTGNPYEQYF	TGCGCCAGCAGCCAAGATACAGGGAATCCCTACGAGCAGTACTTC
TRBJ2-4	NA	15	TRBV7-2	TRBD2	CASSPRTSGGNIQYF	TGTGCCAGCAGCCCCAGGACTAGCGGGGGAAACATTCAGTACTTC
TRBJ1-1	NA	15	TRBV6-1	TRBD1	CASSPDRGHRTEAFF	TGTGCCAGCTCCCCGGACAGGGGGCATCGTACGGAAGCTTTCTTT
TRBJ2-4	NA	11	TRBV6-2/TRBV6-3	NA	CASSYQGKQYF	TGTGCCAGCAGTTACCAGGGAAAGCAGTACTTC
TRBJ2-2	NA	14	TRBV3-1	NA	CASSQDWETGELFF	TGTGCCAGCAGCCAAGATTGGGAAACCGGGGAGCTGTTTTTT
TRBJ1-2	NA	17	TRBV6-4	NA	CASSDPPTPTVLYGYTF	TGTGCCAGCAGTGACCCTCCAACCCCGACGGTACTCTATGGCTACACCTTC
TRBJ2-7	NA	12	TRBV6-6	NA	CASSYALDEQYF	TGTGCCAGCAGTTACGCCCTGGACGAGCAGTACTTC
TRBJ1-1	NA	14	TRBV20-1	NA	CSARVGQANTEAFF	TGCAGTGCTAGAGTTGGGCAGGCGAACACTGAAGCTTTCTTT
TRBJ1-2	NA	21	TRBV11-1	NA	CASSLPRSIGGAAYRAPGYTF	TGTGCCAGCAGCTTACCCAGGAGCATAGGAGGCGCAGCATACAGGGCACCTGGCTACACCTTC
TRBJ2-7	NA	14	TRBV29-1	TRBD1	CSVEVPTGSSEQYF	TGCAGCGTTGAAGTCCCGACAGGGTCAAGCGAGCAGTACTTC
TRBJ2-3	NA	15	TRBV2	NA	CASSEGLGGTDTQYF	TGTGCCAGCAGTGAAGGGCTGGGGGGCACAGATACGCAGTATTTT
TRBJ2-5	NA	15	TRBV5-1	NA	CASSLLAGPEETQYF	TGCGCCAGCAGCTTGTTGGCAGGCCCTGAAGAGACCCAGTACTTC
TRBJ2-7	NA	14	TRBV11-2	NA	CASSLKGVGDEQYF	TGTGCCAGCAGCTTAAAGGGTGTCGGGGACGAGCAGTACTTC
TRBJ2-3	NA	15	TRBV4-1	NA	CASSQDDRSTDTQYF	TGCGCCAGCAGCCAAGATGACCGGAGCACAGATACGCAGTATTTT
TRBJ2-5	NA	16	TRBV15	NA	CATSSFSNRRGETQYF	TGTGCCACCAGCAGTTTTTCAAACAGGAGGGGAGAGACCCAGTACTTC
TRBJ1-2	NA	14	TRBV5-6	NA	CASKTEGGNYGYTF	TGTGCCAGCAAAACCGAGGGGGGTAACTATGGCTACACCTTC
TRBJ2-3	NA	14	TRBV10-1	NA	CASSKGHPTDTQYF	TGCGCCAGCAGTAAGGGACACCCCACAGATACGCAGTATTTT
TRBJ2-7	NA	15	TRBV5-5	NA	CASSLGQGPFYEQYF	TGTGCCAGCAGCTTGGGGCAGGGACCCTTCTACGAGCAGTACTTC
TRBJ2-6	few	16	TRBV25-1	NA	CASSEPTGPRANVLTF	TGTGCCAGCAGTGAACCTACCGGGCCACGGGCCAACGTCCTGACTTTC
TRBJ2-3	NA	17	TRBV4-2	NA	CASSQEIGGRVSDTQYF	TGTGCCAGCAGCCAAGAGATCGGCGGTCGGGTCTCAGATACGCAGTATTTT
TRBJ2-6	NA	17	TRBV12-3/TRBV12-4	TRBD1	CASRGPDRGSGANVLTF	TGTGCCAGCAGGGGTCCGGACAGGGGGTCTGGGGCCAACGTCCTGACTTTC
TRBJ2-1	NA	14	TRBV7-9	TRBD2	CASSPPGLGIEQFF	TGTGCCAGCAGCCCCCCGGGACTAGGAATTGAGCAGTTCTTC
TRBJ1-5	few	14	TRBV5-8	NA	CASSLQRVGPLRHF	TGTGCCAGCAGCTTGCAACGGGTGGGCCCGCTCAGGCATTTT
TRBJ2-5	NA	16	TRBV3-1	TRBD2	CASSHTGRGGRETQYF	TGTGCCAGCAGCCACACCGGTCGGGGGGGCAGAGAGACCCAGTACTTC
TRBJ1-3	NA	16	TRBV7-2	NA	CASSLAIPVSGNTIYF	TGTGCCAGCAGCTTAGCCATCCCAGTCTCTGGAAACACCATATATTTT
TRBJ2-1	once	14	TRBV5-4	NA	CASSLRAGNNEQFF	TGTGCCAGCAGCTTGAGGGCAGGGAACAATGAGCAGTTCTTC
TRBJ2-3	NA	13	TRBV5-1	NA	CAGSWGGTDTQYF	TGCGCCGGCAGCTGGGGAGGCACAGATACGCAGTATTTT